This record covers a single T cell receptor (beta chain). As yet, its antigen is unknown. The sample belongs to a study of graft-versus-host responses after intestinal transplantation. Turning to the study itself: The recipients all started with anti-thymocyte globulin induction and then took tacrolimus and steroids for about three years.

Study-wide results and caveats: GvH clones surfaced in recipient marrow, some emerging earlier in ileum or blood. Patients who carried graft-donor T cell macrochimerism also had high graft-versus-host to host-versus-graft clonal ratios in their allografts. After transplant, early declines in HvG clones were associated with peak levels of circulating GvH clones.

Only in-frame clones appear in the TCRdb table, and some are missing; sequencing was by immunoSEQ multiplex PCR. The data hold 85,000 to 90,000 clones, with under 95% observed a single time. The trim removed 6 bases at V and 0 bases at J, leaving 5 bases unmatched. The V gene's germline CDR1 is MGHRA and CDR2 YSYEKL. The CDR3 is made up of 15 amino acids. The sequenced sample was unstimulated CD4+ T cells sorted from spleen or lymph node cells, obtained before transplant. This receptor was obtained from a human donor who was the organ donor for an intestinal transplant. J is TRBJ1-1 and V is TRBV4-1, with TRBD1 identical over 9 bases. CDR3: CASRFGQGMNTEAFF. The CDR3 DNA reads as TGCGCCAGCAGATTCGGACAGGGGATGAACACTGAAGCTTTCTTT.